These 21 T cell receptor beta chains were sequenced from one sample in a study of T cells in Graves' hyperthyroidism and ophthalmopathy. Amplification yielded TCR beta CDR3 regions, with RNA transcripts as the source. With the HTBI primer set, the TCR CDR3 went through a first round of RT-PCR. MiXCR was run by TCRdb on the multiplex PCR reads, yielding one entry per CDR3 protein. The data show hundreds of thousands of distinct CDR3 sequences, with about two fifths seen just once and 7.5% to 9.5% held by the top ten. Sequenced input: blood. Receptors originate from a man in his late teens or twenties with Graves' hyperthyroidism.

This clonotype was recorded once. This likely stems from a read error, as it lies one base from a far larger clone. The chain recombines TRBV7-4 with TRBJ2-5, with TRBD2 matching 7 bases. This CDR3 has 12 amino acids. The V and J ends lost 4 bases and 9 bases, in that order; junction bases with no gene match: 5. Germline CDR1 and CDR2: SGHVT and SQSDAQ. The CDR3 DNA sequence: TGTGCCAGCAGCTCCCGGGGGGAGGCCCAGTACTTC. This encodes CASSSRGEAQYF.

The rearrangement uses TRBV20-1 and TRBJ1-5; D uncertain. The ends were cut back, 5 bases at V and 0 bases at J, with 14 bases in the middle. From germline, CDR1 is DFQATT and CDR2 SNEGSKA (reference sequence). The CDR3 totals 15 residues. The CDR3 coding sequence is TGCAGTGCTGGGTTGTCGGGGAATAGCAATCAGCCCCAGCATTTT. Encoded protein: CSAGLSGNSNQPQHF.

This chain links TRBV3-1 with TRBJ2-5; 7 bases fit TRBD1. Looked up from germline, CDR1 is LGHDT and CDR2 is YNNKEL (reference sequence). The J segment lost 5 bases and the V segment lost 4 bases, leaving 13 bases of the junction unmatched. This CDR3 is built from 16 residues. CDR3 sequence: CASSPNHNRGWETQYF. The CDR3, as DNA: TGTGCCAGCAGCCCGAACCACAACAGGGGCTGGGAGACCCAGTACTTC.

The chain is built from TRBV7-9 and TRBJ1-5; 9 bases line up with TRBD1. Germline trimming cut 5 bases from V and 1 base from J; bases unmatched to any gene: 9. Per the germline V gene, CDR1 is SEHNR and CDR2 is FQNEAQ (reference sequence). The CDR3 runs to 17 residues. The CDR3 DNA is TGTGCCAGCAGCCCCGGGACAGGGTCTTGGAGCAATCAGCCCCAGCATTTT. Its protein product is CASSPGTGSWSNQPQHF. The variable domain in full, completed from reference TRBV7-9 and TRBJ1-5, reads DTGVSQNPRHKITKRGQNVTFRCDPISEHNRLYWYRQTLGQGPEFLTYFQNEAQLEKSRLLSDRFSAERPKGSFSTLEIQRTEQGDSAMYLCASSPGTGSWSNQPQHFGDGTRLSIL.

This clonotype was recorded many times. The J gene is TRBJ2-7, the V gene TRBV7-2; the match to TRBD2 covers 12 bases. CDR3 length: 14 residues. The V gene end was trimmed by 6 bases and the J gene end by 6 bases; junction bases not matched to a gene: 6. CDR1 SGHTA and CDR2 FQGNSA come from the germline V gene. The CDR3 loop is CASSLAGGPFEQYF. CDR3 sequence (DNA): TGTGCCAGCAGTCTAGCGGGAGGGCCCTTCGAGCAGTACTTC.

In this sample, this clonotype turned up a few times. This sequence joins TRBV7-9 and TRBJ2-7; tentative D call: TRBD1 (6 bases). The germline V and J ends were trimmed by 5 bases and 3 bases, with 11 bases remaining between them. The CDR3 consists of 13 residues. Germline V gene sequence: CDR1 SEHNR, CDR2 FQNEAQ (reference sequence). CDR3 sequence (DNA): TGTGCCAGCAGCGAGACAGGAAACTACGAGCAGTACTTC. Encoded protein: CASSETGNYEQYF.

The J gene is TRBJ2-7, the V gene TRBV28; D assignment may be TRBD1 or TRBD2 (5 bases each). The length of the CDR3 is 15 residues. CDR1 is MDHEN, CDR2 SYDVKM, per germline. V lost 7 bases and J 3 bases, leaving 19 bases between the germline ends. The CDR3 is CASIAGAGIGYEQYF. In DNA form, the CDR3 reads TGTGCCAGCATCGCCGGGGCAGGGATCGGCTACGAGCAGTACTTC. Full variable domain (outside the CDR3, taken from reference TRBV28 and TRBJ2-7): DVKVTQSSRYLVKRTGEKVFLECVQDMDHENMFWYRQDPGLGLRLIYFSYDVKMKEKGDIPEGYSVSREKKERFSLILESASTNQTSMYLCASIAGAGIGYEQYFGPGTRLTVT.

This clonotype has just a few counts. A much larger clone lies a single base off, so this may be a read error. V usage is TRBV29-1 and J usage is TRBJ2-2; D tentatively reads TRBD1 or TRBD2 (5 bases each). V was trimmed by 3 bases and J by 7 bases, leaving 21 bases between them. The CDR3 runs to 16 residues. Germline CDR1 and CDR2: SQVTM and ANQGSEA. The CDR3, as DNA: TGCAGCGTTGATGGGCCGCCAGGGAGAAGTAGCGGGGAGCTGTTTTTT. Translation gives CSVDGPPGRSSGELFF.

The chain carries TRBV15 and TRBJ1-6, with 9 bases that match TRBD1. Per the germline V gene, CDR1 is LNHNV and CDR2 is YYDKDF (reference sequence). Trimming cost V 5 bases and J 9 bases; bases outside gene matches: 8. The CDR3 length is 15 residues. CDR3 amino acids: CATSGTRQGGSPLHF. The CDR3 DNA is TGTGCCACCAGCGGTACCCGACAGGGGGGTTCACCCCTCCACTTT.

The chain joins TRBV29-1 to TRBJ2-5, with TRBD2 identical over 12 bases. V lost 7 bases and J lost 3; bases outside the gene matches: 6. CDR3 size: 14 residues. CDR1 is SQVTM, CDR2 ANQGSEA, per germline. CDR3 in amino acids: CSETSGGAEETQYF. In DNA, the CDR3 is TGCAGCGAGACTAGCGGGGGAGCGGAAGAGACCCAGTACTTC.

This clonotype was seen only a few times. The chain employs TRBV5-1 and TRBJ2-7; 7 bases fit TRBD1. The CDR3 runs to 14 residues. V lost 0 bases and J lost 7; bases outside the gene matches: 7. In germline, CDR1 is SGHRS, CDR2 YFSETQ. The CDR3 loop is CASSLAWGQWEQYF. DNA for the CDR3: TGCGCCAGCAGCTTGGCCTGGGGACAGTGGGAGCAGTACTTC.

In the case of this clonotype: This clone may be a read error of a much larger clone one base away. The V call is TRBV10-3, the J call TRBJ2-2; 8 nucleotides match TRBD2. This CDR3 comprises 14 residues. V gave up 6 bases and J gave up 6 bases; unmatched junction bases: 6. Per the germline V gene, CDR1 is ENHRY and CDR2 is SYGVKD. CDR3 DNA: TGTGCCATCAGAGGGACTAGTCGAGCCGGGGAGCTGTTTTTT. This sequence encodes CAIRGTSRAGELFF.

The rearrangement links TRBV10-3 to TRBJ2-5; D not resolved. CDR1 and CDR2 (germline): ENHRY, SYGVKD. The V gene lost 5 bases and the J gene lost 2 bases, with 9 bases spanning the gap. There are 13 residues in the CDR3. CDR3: CAISFVFQETQYF. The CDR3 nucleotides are TGTGCCATCAGTTTCGTCTTTCAAGAGACCCAGTACTTC.

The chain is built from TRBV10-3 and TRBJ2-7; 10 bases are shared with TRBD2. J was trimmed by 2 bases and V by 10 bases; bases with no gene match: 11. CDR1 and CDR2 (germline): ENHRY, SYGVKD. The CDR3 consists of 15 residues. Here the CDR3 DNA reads TGTGCCACCAAACCCGGGACTAGCGTTACCTACGAGCAGTACTTC. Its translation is CATKPGTSVTYEQYF.

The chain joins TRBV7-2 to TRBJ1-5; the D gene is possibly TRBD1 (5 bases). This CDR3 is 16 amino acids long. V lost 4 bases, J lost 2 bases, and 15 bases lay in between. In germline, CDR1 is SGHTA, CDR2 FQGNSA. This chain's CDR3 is CASSSTRGLGNQPQHF. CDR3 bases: TGTGCCAGCAGCTCAACTAGGGGTTTAGGCAATCAGCCCCAGCATTTT.

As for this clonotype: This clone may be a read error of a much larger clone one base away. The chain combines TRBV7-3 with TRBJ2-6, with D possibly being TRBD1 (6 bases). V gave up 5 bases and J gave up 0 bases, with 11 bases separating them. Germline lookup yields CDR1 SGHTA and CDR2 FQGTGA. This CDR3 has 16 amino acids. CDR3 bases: TGTGCCAGCAGCATGGACAGAAACTCTGGGGCCAACGTCCTGACTTTC. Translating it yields CASSMDRNSGANVLTF.

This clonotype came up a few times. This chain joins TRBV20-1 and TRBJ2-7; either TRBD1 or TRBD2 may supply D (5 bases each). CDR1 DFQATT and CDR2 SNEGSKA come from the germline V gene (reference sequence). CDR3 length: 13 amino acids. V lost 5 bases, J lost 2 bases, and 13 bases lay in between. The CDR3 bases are TGCAGTGCTTCGGGACGCAACACCTACGAGCAGTACTTC. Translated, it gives CSASGRNTYEQYF.

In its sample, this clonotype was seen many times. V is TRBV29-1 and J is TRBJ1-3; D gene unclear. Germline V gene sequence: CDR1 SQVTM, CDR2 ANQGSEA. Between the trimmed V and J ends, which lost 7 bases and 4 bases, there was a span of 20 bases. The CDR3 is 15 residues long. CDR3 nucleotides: TGCAGCGCTATTAGCCCGAACCCGGACGGAAACACCATATATTTT. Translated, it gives CSAISPNPDGNTIYF.

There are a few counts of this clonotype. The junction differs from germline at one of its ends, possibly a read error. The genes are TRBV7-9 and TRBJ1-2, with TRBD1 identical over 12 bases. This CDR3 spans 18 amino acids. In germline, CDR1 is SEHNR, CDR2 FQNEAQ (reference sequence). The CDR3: CASSLGGTGGAIDYGYTF. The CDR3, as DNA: TGTGCCAGCAGTTTAGGAGGGACAGGGGGCGCGATCGACTATGGCTACACCTTC. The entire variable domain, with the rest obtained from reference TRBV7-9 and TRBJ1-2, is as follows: DTGVSQNPRHKITKRGQNVTFRCDPISEHNRLYWYRQTLGQGPEFLTYFQNEAQLEKSRLLSDRFSAERPKGSFSTLEIQRTEQGDSAMYLCASSLGGTGGAIDYGYTFGSGTRLTVV.

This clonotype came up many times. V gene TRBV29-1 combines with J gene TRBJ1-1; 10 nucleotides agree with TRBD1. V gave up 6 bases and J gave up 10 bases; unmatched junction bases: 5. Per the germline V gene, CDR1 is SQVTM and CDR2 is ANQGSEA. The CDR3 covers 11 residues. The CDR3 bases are TGCAGCGTAGACAGGGGGCGGGGAGCTTTCTTT. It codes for CSVDRGRGAFF.

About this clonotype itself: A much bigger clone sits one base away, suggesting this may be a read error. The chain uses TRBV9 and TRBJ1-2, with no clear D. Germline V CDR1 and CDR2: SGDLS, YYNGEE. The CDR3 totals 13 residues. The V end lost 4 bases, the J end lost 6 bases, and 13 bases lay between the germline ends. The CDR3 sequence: CASSPLSGDGYTF. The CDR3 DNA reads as TGTGCCAGCAGCCCCCTCAGTGGAGATGGCTACACCTTC.